The clone carrying this T cell receptor beta chain has only one observation. Its antigen is unknown. Sequence at one end of the junction differs from germline and may be a read error. TCRdb re-derived calls from the PCR reads in MiXCR, one entry per CDR3 protein. There are 15,000 or so distinct CDR3 sequences in the sample; roughly half occur only once, and approximately 29% lies in the top ten. As for time point: before preoperative PTX-NDP chemotherapy. This entry comes from a study of esophageal squamous cell carcinoma under preoperative chemotherapy. Overall study findings and caveats: Clonal contraction, more than amplification, hit abundant clones after paclitaxel-nedaplatin.

The receptor was isolated from a human donor with esophageal squamous cell carcinoma. The donor label of this sample is uncertain. The biological material was taken from a patient given preoperative chemotherapy.

As DNA, the CDR3 is TGTGTCAGCACGCGCCGGGAGGCGGGGAGCACAGATACGCTGTATTTT. It codes for CVSTRREAGSTDTLYF. The chain has TRBV7-2 and TRBJ2-3, with 7 nucleotides matching TRBD2. The CDR3 length is 16 residues. Looked up from germline, CDR1 is SGHTA and CDR2 is FQGNSA.